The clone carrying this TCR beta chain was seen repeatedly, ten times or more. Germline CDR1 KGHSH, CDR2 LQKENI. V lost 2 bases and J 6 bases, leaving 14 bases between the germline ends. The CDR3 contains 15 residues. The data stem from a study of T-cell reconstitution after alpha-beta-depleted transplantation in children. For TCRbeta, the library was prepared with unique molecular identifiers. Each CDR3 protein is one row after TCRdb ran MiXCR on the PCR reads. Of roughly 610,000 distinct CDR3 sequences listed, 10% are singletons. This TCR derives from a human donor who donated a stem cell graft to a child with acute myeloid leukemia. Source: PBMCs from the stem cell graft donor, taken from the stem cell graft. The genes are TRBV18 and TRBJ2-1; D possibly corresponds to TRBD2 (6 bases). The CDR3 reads CASSPYGSRFNEQFF. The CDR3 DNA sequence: TGTGCCAGCTCACCATACGGGAGCCGGTTCAATGAGCAGTTCTTC. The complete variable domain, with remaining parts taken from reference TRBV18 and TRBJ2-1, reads NAGVMQNPRHLVRRRGQEARLRCSPMKGHSHVYWYRQLPEEGLKFMVYLQKENIIDESGMPKERFSAEFPKEGPSILRIQQVVRGDSAAYFCASSPYGSRFNEQFFGPGTRLTVL.